The 14 T cell receptor beta chains presented below share a single source sample, sequenced in a study of T cells in Graves' hyperthyroidism and ophthalmopathy. Amplification yielded TCR beta CDR3 regions, with RNA transcripts as the source. The HTBI primer set was used in a first-round RT-PCR of the TCR CDR3. TCRdb re-called the multiplex PCR reads with MiXCR, one entry per CDR3 protein. The top ten clones hold 25% to 30% of a sample with around 540,000 distinct CDR3 sequences, about 16% of them seen once. The sequenced sample was blood. These receptors all stem from a woman in her twenties or thirties with Graves' ophthalmopathy.

The chain joins TRBV28 to TRBJ1-5, with TRBD1 matching over 8 bases. CDR3 size: 17 residues. Germline V gene sequence: CDR1 MDHEN, CDR2 SYDVKM. V lost 6 bases to trimming and J lost 4 bases; unmatched junction nucleotides: 14. DNA of the CDR3: TGTGCCAGCAGACCAACTATCGGACAGGGAAGAAATCAGCCCCAGCATTTT. This encodes CASRPTIGQGRNQPQHF.

This chain links TRBV4-3 with TRBJ2-7; no definite D call. This CDR3 has 13 residues. The V gene's germline CDR1 is LGHNA and CDR2 YSLEER. The germline V and J ends were trimmed by 0 bases and 7 bases, with 10 bases remaining between them. The CDR3 protein is CASSQESVTEQYF. CDR3 nucleotides: TGCGCCAGCAGCCAAGAGAGTGTGACAGAGCAGTACTTC.

This clonotype was seen at least ten times. The chain is built from TRBV5-1 and TRBJ2-7; D may be TRBD2 (6 bases). V was pared by 4 bases and J by 6 bases, with 14 bases between. This CDR3 has 13 amino acids. CDR1 is SGHRS and CDR2 is YFSETQ in the germline V gene. The CDR3 DNA reads TGCGCCAGCAGCGGGGAGGTTCCAGGCGAGCAGTACTTC. The encoded protein is CASSGEVPGEQYF.

This clonotype has a count of ten or more. CDR3 residues: CASSLVLNRYNEQFF. DNA for the CDR3: TGTGCCAGCAGCTTAGTTCTGAACAGATACAATGAGCAGTTCTTC. This sequence joins TRBV11-2 and TRBJ2-1, with no clear D. The CDR3 length is 15 residues. Germline V lookup: CDR1 SGHAT, CDR2 FQNNGV. The V end lost 1 base, the J end lost 4 bases, and 11 bases lay between the germline ends.

This clonotype was observed many times. The V call is TRBV5-6, the J call TRBJ2-7, with D perhaps TRBD2 (5 bases). With 3 bases removed from V and 3 bases from J, the gap between germline ends came to 10 bases. Germline CDR1 reads SGHDT; CDR2 reads YYEEEE. CDR3 size: 13 residues. The CDR3 sequence: CASSSGLLYEQYF. The DNA of the CDR3 is TGTGCCAGCAGCTCCGGACTCCTCTACGAGCAGTACTTC.

This clonotype has only a few counts. This sequence joins TRBV5-4 and TRBJ2-5; TRBD2 matches 14 bases. Germline lookup yields CDR1 SGHNT and CDR2 YYREEE (reference sequence). There are 15 residues in the CDR3. Trimming cost V 4 bases and J 4 bases; bases outside gene matches: 3. CDR3 in amino acids: CASSTGLAGVETQYF. The CDR3 bases are TGTGCCAGCAGCACGGGACTAGCGGGAGTAGAGACCCAGTACTTC.

This clonotype was detected only a few times. The rearrangement uses TRBV19 and TRBJ1-4, with 8 bases matching TRBD1. J gave up 7 bases and V 4 bases, and 8 bases lay outside the gene matches. Germline assignment: CDR1 LNHDA and CDR2 SQIVND (reference sequence). The CDR3 length is 15 residues. DNA of the CDR3: TGTGCCAGTAGTAAGCAGGGGGCTCGGGTTGAAAAACTGTTTTTT. Its protein product is CASSKQGARVEKLFF.

The V call is TRBV7-3, the J call TRBJ2-1; 11 bases are shared with TRBD2. V lost 5 bases to trimming and J lost 8 bases; unmatched junction nucleotides: 8. CDR1 is SGHTA and CDR2 is FQGTGA in the germline V gene. The CDR3 sequence is 15 residues long. The CDR3 is CASSQTSGRRDEQFF. The CDR3 DNA reads TGTGCCAGCAGCCAAACTAGCGGGAGACGCGATGAGCAGTTCTTC.

Ten or more counts support this clonotype. This chain's CDR3 is CASKGTGSPFWETQYF. The CDR3 nucleotides are TGTGCCAGCAAGGGTACAGGGAGCCCCTTTTGGGAGACCCAGTACTTC. The chain employs TRBV27 and TRBJ2-5, with D maybe TRBD1 (6 bases). This CDR3 comprises 16 residues. Germline V CDR1 and CDR2: MNHEY, SMNVEV (reference sequence). V lost 7 bases and J 5 bases, leaving 23 bases between the germline ends.

This clonotype was recorded many times. The genes are TRBV20-1 and TRBJ2-7; tentatively, D is TRBD1 or TRBD2 (5 bases each). The CDR3 spans 12 residues. Germline CDR1 and CDR2: DFQATT and SNEGSKA (reference sequence). V lost 2 bases and J 3 bases, leaving 8 bases between the germline ends. The CDR3 DNA follows: TGCAGTGCTAGACGGGGCGGCTACGAGCAGTACTTC. The encoded protein is CSARRGGYEQYF.

The V call is TRBV28, the J call TRBJ2-7, with D perhaps matching TRBD1 (7 bases). Germline CDR1 reads MDHEN; CDR2 reads SYDVKM. V lost 6 bases to trimming and J lost 5 bases, with 14 bases between them. The CDR3 is 13 residues long. The CDR3 sequence is CASSPGGRNEQYF. CDR3 nucleotides: TGTGCCAGCAGCCCAGGGGGGCGAAACGAGCAGTACTTC.

This clonotype showed up just a few times. The chain carries TRBV11-3 and TRBJ1-1; maybe TRBD1 (6 bases). CDR1 and CDR2 (germline): SGHNT, YENEEA. The CDR3 is 13 amino acids. Trimming removed 5 bases from V and 6 bases from J, with 13 bases in between. This CDR3 reads CASSPRRQAEAFF. DNA of the CDR3: TGTGCCAGCAGCCCGAGGAGACAGGCTGAAGCTTTCTTT.

This clonotype was observed many times. The J gene is TRBJ2-7, the V gene TRBV5-1; 7 bases match TRBD2. The germline V gene has CDR1 SGHRS and CDR2 YFSETQ. CDR3 size: 16 residues. The junction had 10 bases not matched to a gene; V was cut back by 0 bases and J by 4 bases. DNA of the CDR3: TGCGCCAGCAGCTTGGGGGGAGGGACCTTGACTTACGAGCAGTACTTC. It specifies CASSLGGGTLTYEQYF.

This clonotype was recorded a few times. At one boundary the junction diverges from the germline segment, which might be a read error. This chain joins TRBV7-2 and TRBJ2-3; 9 bases are a match to TRBD1. The CDR3 covers 16 residues. CDR1 SGHTA and CDR2 FQGNSA come from the germline V gene. As DNA, the CDR3 is TGTGCCAGCAGCTTTGCCGGGACAGGGAGCATAGATACGCAGTATTTT. This translates into CASSFAGTGSIDTQYF.